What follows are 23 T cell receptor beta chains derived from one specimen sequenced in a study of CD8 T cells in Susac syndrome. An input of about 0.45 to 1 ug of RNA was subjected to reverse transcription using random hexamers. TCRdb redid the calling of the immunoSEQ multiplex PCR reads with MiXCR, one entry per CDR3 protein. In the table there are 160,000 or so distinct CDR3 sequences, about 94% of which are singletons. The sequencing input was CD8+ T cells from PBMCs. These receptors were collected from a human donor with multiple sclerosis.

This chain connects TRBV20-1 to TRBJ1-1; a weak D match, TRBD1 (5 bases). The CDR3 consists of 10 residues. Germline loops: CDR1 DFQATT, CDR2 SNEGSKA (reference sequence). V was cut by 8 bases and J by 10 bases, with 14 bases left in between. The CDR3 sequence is CSSTRGRAFF. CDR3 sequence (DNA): TGCAGTTCTACTAGGGGTCGAGCTTTCTTT.

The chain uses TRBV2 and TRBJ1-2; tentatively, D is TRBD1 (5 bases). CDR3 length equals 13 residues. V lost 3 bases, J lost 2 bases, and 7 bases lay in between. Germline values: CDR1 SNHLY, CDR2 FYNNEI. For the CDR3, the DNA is TGTGCCAGCAGTGACGACAGAAACTATGGCTACACCTTC. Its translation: CASSDDRNYGYTF.

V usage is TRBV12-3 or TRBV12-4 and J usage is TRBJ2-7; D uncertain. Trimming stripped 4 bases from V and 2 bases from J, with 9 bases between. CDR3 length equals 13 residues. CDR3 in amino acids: CASSSLATYEQYF. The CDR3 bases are TGTGCCAGCAGTTCTTTGGCCACCTACGAGCAGTACTTC.

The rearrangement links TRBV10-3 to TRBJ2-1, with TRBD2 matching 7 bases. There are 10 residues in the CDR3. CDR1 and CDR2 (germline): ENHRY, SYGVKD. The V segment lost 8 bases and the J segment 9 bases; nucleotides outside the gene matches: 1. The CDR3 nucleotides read TGTGCCATCCGGGGGGTTGAGCAGTTCTTC. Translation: CAIRGVEQFF.

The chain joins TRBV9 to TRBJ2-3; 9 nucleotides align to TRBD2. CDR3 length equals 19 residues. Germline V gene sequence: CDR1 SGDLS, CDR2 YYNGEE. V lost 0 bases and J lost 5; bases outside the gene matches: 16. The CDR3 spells CASSVEGVGGGASGDTQYF. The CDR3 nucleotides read TGTGCCAGCAGCGTAGAAGGGGTAGGCGGGGGGGCGAGTGGAGATACGCAGTATTTT.

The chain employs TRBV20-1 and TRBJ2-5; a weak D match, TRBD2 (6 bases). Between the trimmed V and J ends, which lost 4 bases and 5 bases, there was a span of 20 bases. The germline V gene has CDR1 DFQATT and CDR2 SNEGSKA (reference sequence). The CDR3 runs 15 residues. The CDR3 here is CSAIRREVDTETQYF. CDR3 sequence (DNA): TGCAGTGCTATAAGGAGGGAGGTGGATACGGAGACCCAGTACTTC.

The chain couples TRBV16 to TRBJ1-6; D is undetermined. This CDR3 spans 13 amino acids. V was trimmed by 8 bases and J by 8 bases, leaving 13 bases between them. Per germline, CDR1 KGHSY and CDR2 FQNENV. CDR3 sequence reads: CASAVRLDSPLHF. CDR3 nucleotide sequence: TGTGCCAGCGCAGTGAGGCTTGATTCACCCCTCCACTTT.

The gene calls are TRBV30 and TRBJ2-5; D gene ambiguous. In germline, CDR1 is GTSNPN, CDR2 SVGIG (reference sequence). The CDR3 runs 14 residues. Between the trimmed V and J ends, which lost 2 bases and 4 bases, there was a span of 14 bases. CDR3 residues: CAWSPLSLRETQYF. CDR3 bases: TGTGCCTGGAGTCCCTTGAGCCTCCGAGAGACCCAGTACTTC.

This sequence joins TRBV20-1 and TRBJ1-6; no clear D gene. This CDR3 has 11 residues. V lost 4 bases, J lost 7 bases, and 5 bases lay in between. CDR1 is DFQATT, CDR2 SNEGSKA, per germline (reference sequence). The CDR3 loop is CSATENSPLHF. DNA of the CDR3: TGCAGTGCTACAGAGAATTCACCCCTCCACTTT.

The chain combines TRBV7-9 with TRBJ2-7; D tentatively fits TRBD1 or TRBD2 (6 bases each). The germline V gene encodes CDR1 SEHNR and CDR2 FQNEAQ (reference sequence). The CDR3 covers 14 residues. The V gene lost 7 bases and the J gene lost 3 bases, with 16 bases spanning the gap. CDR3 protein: CASTIEGGDYEQYF. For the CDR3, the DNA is TGTGCCAGCACCATCGAGGGGGGAGACTACGAGCAGTACTTC.

The CDR3 nucleotides read TGTGCCAGCAGCTCCACGAGGACAGGGGCCTACGAGCAGTACTTC. This gives the protein CASSSTRTGAYEQYF. This chain connects TRBV5-6 to TRBJ2-7, with TRBD1 matching 9 bases. The CDR3 contains 15 residues. The germline V gene has CDR1 SGHDT and CDR2 YYEEEE. The junction had 6 bases not matched to a gene; V was cut back by 3 bases and J by 2 bases.

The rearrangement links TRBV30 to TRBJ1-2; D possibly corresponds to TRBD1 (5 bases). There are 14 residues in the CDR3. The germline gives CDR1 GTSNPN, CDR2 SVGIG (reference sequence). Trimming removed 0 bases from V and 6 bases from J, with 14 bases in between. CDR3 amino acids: CAWSVRGGSDGYTF. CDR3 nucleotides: TGTGCCTGGAGTGTACGGGGGGGGTCGGATGGCTACACCTTC.

The CDR3 DNA is TGCGCCAGCAGTCAAACAGACAGGGGAGCTCAGAATGGGTTGCTCTACGAGCAGTACTTC. Protein sequence: CASSQTDRGAQNGLLYEQYF. The chain has TRBV23-1 and TRBJ2-7; TRBD1 aligns across 8 bases. TRBV23-1 is an ORF, and what it does is uncertain. The CDR3 loop spans 20 amino acids. V was clipped by 2 bases and J by 3 bases; unmatched bases: 21.

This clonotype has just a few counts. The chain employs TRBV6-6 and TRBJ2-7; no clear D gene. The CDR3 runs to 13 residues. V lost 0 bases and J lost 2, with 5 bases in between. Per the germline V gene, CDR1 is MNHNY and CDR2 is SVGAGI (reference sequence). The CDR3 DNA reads TGTGCCAGCAGTTACTCGAATCCCTACGAGCAGTACTTC. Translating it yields CASSYSNPYEQYF.

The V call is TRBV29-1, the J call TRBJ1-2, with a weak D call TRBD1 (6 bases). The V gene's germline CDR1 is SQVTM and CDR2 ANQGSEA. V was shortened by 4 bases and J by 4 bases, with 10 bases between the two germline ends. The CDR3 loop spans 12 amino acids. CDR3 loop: CSVVGGAYGYTF. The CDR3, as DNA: TGCAGCGTTGTAGGGGGAGCCTATGGCTACACCTTC.

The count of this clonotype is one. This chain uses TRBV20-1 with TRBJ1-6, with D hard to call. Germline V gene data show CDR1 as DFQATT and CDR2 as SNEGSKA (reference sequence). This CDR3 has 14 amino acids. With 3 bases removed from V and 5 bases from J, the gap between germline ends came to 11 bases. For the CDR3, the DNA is TGCAGTGCTAGGGAGGGTTACCATAATTCACCCCTCCACTTT. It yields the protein CSAREGYHNSPLHF.

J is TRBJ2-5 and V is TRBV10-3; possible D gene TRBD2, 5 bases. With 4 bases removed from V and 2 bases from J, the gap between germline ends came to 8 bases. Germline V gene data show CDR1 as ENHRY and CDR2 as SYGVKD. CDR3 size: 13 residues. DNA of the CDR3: TGTGCCATCAGTGGGCCGGGACAAGAGACCCAGTACTTC. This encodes CAISGPGQETQYF.

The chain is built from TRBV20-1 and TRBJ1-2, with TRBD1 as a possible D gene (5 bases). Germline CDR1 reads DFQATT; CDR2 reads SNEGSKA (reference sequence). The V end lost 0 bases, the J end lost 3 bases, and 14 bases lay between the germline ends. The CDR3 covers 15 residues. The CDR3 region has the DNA TGCAGTGCTAGAGAAGGTGGCCAAGGGGACTATGGCTACACCTTC. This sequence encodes CSAREGGQGDYGYTF.

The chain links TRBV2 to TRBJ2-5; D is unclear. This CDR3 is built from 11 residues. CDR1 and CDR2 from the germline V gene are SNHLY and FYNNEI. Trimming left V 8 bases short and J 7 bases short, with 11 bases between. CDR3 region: CASGFSATQYF. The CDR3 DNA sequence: TGTGCCAGCGGCTTCTCCGCGACCCAGTACTTC.

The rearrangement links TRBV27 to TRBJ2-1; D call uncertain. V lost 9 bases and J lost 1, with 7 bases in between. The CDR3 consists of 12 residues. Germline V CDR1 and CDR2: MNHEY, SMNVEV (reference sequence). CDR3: CASVGSYNEQFF. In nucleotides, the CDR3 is TGTGCCAGTGTGGGTTCCTACAATGAGCAGTTCTTC.

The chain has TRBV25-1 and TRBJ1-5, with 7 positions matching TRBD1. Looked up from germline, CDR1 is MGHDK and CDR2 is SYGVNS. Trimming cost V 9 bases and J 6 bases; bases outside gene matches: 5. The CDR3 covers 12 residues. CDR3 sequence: CASRQGVQPQHF. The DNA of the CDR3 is TGTGCCAGTCGACAGGGAGTTCAGCCCCAGCATTTT.

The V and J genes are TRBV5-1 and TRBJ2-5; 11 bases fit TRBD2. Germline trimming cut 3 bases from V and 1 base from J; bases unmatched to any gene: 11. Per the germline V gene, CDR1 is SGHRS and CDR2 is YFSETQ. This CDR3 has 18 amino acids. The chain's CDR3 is CASSWDRASGGTQETQYF. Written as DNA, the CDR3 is TGCGCCAGCAGCTGGGACAGGGCTAGCGGGGGGACCCAAGAGACCCAGTACTTC.

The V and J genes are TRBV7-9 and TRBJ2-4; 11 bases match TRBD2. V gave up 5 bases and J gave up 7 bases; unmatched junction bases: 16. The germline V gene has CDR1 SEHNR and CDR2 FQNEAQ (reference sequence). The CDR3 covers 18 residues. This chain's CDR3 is CASSPPLAGGAASNIQYF. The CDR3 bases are TGTGCCAGCAGCCCCCCGCTAGCGGGGGGAGCCGCTAGCAACATTCAGTACTTC.